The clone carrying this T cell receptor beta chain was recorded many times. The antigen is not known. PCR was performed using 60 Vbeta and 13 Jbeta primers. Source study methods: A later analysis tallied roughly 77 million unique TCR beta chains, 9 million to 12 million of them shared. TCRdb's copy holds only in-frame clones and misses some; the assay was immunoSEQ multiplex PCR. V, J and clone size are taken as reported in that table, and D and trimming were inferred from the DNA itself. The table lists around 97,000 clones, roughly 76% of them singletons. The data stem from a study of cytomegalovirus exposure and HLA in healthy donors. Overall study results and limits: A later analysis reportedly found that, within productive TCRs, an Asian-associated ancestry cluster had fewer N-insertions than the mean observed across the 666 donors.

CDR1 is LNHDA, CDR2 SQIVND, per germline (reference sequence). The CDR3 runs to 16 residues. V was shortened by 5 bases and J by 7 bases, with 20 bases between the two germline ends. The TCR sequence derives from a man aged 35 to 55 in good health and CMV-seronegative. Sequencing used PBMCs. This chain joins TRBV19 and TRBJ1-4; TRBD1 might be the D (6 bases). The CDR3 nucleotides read TGTGCCAGTAGTTCACCGGCGGGGGGCTTCCCTGAAAAACTGTTTTTT. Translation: CASSSPAGGFPEKLFF.